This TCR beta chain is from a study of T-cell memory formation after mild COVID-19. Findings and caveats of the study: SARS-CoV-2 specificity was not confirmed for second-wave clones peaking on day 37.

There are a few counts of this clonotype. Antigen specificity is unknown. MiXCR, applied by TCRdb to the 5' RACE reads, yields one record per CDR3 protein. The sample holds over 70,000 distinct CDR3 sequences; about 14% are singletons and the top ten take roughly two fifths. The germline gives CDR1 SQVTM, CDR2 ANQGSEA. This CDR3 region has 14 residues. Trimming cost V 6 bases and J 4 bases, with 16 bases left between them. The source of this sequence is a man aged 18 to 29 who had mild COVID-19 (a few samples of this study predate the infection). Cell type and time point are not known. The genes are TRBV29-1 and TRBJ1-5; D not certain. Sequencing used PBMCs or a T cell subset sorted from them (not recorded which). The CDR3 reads CSVQTGRGNQPQHF. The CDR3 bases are TGCAGCGTACAAACTGGACGGGGAAATCAGCCCCAGCATTTT. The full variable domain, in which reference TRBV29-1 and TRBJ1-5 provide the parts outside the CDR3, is SAVISQKPSRDICQRGTSLTIQCQVDSQVTMMFWYRQQPGQSLTLIATANQGSEATYESGFVIDKFPISRPNLTFSTLTVSNMSPEDSSIYLCSVQTGRGNQPQHFGDGTRLSIL.